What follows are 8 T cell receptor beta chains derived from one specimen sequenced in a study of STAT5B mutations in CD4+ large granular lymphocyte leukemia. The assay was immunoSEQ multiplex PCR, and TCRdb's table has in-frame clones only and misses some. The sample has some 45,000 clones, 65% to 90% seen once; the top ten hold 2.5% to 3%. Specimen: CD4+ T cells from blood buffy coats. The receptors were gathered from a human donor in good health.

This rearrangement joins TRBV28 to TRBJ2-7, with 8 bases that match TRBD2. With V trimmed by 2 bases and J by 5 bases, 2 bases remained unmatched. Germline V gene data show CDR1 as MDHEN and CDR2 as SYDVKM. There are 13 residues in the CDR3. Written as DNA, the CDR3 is TGTGCCAGCAGTTTAGTAGCGGGAAACGAGCAGTACTTC. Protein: CASSLVAGNEQYF.

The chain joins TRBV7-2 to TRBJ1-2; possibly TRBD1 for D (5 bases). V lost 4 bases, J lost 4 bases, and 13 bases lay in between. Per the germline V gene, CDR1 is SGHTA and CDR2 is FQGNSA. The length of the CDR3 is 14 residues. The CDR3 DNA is TGTGCCAGCAGCTCCTCTCAGGGACTCTATGGCTACACCTTC. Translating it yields CASSSSQGLYGYTF.

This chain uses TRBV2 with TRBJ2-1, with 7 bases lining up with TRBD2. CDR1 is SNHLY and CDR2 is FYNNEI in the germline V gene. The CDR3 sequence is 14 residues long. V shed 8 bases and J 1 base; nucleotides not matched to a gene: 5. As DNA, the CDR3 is TGTGCCAGCTGCCAGCGGGGTTCCTACAATGAGCAGTTCTTC. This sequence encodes CASCQRGSYNEQFF. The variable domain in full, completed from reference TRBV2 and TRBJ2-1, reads EPEVTQTPSHQVTQMGQEVILRCVPISNHLYFYWYRQILGQKVEFLVSFYNNEISEKSEIFDDQFSVERPDGSNFTLKIRSTKLEDSAMYFCASCQRGSYNEQFFGPGTRLTVL.

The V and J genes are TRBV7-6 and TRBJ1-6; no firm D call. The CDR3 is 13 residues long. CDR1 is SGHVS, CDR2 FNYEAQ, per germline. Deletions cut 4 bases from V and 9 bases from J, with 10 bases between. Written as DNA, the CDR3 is TGTGCCAGCAGCTCCGCCTGGGGTTCACCCCTCCACTTT. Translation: CASSSAWGSPLHF.

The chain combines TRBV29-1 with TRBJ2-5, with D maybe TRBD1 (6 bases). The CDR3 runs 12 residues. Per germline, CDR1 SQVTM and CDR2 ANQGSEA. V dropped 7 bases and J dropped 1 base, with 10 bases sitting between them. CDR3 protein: CSGGGRQETQYF. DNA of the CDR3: TGCAGCGGAGGGGGACGCCAAGAGACCCAGTACTTC.

The CDR3, as DNA: TGTGCCAGCAGCTCGACAGGGGATACCACAGATACGCAGTATTTT. Its translation is CASSSTGDTTDTQYF. This chain links TRBV7-8 with TRBJ2-3; 8 bases match TRBD1. This CDR3 is 15 amino acids long. J lost 2 bases, V lost 4 bases, and 5 bases had no gene match. Germline loops: CDR1 SGHVS, CDR2 FQNEAQ.

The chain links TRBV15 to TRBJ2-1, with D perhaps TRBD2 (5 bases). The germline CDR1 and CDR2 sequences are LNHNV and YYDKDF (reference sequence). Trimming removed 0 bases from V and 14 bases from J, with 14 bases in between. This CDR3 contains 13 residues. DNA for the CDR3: TGTGCCACCAGCAGAGATTTCGAGGGCCTAAAGTTCTTC. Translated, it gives CATSRDFEGLKFF. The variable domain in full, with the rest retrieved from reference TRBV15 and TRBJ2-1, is DAMVIQNPRYQVTQFGKPVTLSCSQTLNHNVMYWYQQKSSQAPKLLFHYYDKDFNNEADTPDNFQSRRPNTSFCFLDIRSPGLGDTAMYLCATSRDFEGLKFFGPGTRLTVL.

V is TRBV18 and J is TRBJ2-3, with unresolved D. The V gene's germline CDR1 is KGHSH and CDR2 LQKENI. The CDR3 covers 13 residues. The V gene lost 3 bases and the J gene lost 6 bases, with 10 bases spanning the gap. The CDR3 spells CASSPPLLDTQYF. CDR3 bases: TGTGCCAGCTCACCCCCTCTCCTGGATACGCAGTATTTT.